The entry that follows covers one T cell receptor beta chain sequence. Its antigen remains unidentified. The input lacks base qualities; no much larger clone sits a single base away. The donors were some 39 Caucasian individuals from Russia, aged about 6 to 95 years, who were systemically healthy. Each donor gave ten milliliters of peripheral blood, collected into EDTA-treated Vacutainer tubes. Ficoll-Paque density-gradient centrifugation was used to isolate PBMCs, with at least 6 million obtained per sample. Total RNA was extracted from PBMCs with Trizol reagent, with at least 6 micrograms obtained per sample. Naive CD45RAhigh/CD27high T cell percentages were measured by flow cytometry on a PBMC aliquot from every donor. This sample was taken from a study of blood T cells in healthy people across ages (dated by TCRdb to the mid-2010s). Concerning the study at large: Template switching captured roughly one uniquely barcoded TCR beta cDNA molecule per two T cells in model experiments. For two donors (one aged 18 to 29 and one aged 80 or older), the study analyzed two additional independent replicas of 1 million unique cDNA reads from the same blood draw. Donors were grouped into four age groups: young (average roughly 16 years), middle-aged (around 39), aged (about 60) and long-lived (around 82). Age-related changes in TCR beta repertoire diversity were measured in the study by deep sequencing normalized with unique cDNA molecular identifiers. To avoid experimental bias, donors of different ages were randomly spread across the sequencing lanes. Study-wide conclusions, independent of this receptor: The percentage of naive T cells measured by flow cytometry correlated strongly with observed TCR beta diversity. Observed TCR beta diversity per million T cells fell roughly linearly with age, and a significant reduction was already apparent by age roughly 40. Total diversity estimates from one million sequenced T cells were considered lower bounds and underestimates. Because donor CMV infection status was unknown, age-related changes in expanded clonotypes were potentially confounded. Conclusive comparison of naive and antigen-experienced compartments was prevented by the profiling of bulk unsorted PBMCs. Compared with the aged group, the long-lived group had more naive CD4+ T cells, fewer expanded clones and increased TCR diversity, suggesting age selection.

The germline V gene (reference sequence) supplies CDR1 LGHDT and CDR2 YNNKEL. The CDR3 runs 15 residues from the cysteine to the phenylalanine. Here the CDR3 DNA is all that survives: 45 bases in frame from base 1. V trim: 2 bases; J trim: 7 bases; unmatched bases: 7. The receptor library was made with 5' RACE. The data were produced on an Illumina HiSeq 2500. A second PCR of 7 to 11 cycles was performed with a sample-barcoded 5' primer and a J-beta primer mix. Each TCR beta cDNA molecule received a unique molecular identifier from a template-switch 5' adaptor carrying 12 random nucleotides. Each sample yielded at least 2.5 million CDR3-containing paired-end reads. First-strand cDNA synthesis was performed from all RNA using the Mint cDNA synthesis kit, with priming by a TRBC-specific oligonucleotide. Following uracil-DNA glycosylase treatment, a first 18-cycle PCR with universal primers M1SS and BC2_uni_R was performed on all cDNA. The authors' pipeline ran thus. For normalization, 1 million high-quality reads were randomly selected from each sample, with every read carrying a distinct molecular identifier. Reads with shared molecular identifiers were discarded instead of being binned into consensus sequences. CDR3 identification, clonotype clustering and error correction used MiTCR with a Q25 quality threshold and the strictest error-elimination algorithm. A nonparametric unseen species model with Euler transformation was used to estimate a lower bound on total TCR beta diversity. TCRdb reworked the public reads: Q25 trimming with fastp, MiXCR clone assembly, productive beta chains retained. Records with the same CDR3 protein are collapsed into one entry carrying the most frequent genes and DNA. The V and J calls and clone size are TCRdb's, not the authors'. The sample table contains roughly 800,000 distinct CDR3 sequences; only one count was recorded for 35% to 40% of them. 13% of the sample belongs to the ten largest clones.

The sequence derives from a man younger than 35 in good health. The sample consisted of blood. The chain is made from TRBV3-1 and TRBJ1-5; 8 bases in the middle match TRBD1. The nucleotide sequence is TGTGCCAGCAGCCAAAACAGGGGGAAGGGCCAGCCCCAGCATTTT. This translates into CASSQNRGKGQPQHF.